Below, 32 T cell receptor beta chains from the same sample are listed, as sequenced in a study of T cells in Graves' hyperthyroidism and ophthalmopathy. The source material, RNA transcripts, was used to amplify TCR beta CDR3 regions. First-round RT-PCR targeting the TCR CDR3 was performed with the HTBI primer set. TCRdb fed the multiplex PCR reads into MiXCR, producing one record per CDR3 protein. The sample gives about 560,000 distinct CDR3 sequences, 16% of which show up once; around 19% is in the top ten. The sequencing input was blood. All receptors come from a woman between 18 and 29 years old with Graves' hyperthyroidism.

This clonotype was counted many times. V gene TRBV5-1 combines with J gene TRBJ2-7; 9 bases line up with TRBD1. The ends lost 3 bases at V and 5 bases at J; junction bases unmatched: 3. Germline CDR1 SGHRS, CDR2 YFSETQ. This CDR3 has 13 amino acids. Here the CDR3 reads CASSWGDRDEQYF. In DNA, the CDR3 is TGCGCCAGCAGCTGGGGGGACAGGGACGAGCAGTACTTC. The full variable domain, in which reference TRBV5-1 and TRBJ2-7 provide the parts outside the CDR3, is KAGVTQTPRYLIKTRGQQVTLSCSPISGHRSVSWYQQTPGQGLQFLFEYFSETQRNKGNFPGRFSGRQFSNSRSEMNVSTLELGDSALYLCASSWGDRDEQYFGPGTRLTVT.

This chain joins TRBV12-3 or TRBV12-4 and TRBJ1-4; TRBD1 might be the D (5 bases). The CDR3 runs 17 residues. V dropped 5 bases and J dropped 5 bases, with 21 bases sitting between them. CDR3 sequence reads: CASSTGSGQGRNEKLFF. The DNA for the CDR3 is TGTGCCAGCAGTACCGGATCGGGTCAGGGAAGGAATGAAAAACTGTTTTTT.

This clonotype was picked up a small number of times. This chain connects TRBV12-3 or TRBV12-4 to TRBJ2-7; perhaps TRBD1 as D (7 bases). V was clipped by 3 bases and J by 6 bases, with 15 bases between them. The length of the CDR3 is 14 residues. The CDR3 DNA follows: TGTGCCAGCAGTTTTCAGGGGGGCATTTCCGAGCAGTACTTC. This codes for CASSFQGGISEQYF.

The V gene is TRBV19, the J gene TRBJ2-4; D is ambiguous. Trimming removed 2 bases at V and 8 bases at J, with 13 bases between. This CDR3 is built from 14 residues. CDR1 is LNHDA and CDR2 is SQIVND in the germline V gene (reference sequence). Here the CDR3 DNA reads TGTGCCAGTAGTATAAGAGTTGGGGTCGACATTCAGTACTTC. Translation: CASSIRVGVDIQYF.

This clonotype was picked up many times. J is TRBJ2-1 and V is TRBV7-9; 12 nucleotides line up with TRBD1. CDR3 length equals 18 residues. With 3 bases clipped from V and 2 bases from J, the junction kept 8 bases outside the gene matches. The germline V gene encodes CDR1 SEHNR and CDR2 FQNEAQ (reference sequence). CDR3 residues: CASSLGQGAGGAYNEQFF. The DNA for the CDR3 is TGTGCCAGCAGCTTGGGACAGGGGGCCGGTGGGGCCTACAATGAGCAGTTCTTC.

The chain employs TRBV2 and TRBJ2-3, with TRBD1 matching 8 bases. CDR3 size: 16 residues. Losses at the gene ends were 6 bases for V and 4 bases for J; bases not matched to a gene: 12. Germline CDR1 is SNHLY and CDR2 is FYNNEI. The CDR3: CASRFLEDRAADTQYF. The CDR3 bases are TGTGCCAGCAGGTTCTTGGAGGACAGGGCCGCAGATACGCAGTATTTT.

The DNA of the CDR3 is TGTGCCAGTAGTTCGACCGGGACAGTGAACACTGAAGCTTTCTTT. It is translated as CASSSTGTVNTEAFF. The chain joins TRBV19 to TRBJ1-1; TRBD1 matches at 7 bases. The CDR3 totals 15 residues. The germline gives CDR1 LNHDA, CDR2 SQIVND (reference sequence). The V and J ends lost 5 bases and 0 bases, in that order; junction bases with no gene match: 6.

On this clonotype itself: Germline is not matched at one junction end, which may reflect a read error. The rearrangement uses TRBV25-1 and TRBJ1-6; D gene ambiguous. The CDR3 is made up of 18 amino acids. CDR1 MGHDK and CDR2 SYGVNS come from the germline V gene. CDR3 nucleotides: TGTGCCAGCAGTGAACATCCAATACTAAGTCACGCTACATCACCCCTCCGCTTT. This encodes CASSEHPILSHATSPLRF.

This clonotype was found a few times. The chain uses TRBV6-5 and TRBJ2-1; 7 nucleotides line up with TRBD2. V was clipped by 1 base and J by 9 bases; unmatched bases: 6. The CDR3 contains 14 residues. Per the germline V gene, CDR1 is MNHEY and CDR2 is SVGAGI. CDR3 sequence reads: CASSYFGGSSEQFF. In DNA, the CDR3 is TGTGCCAGCAGTTACTTTGGCGGGAGTTCTGAGCAGTTCTTC.

V is TRBV24-1 and J is TRBJ2-1; D not certain. CDR3 length equals 17 residues. Germline V gives CDR1 KGHDR, CDR2 SFDVKD. V was shortened by 3 bases and J by 0 bases, with 14 bases between the two germline ends. The CDR3 region is CATSDRLDLSSYNEQFF. DNA for the CDR3: TGTGCCACCAGTGATCGCCTTGATTTGAGCTCCTACAATGAGCAGTTCTTC.

The chain uses TRBV20-1 and TRBJ1-4, with unresolved D. Trimming took off 6 bases at V and 8 bases at J, with 16 bases between the two ends. CDR1 and CDR2 from the germline V gene are DFQATT and SNEGSKA (reference sequence). This CDR3 spans 13 amino acids. This chain's CDR3 is CSAHRLDSEKLFF. The CDR3 nucleotides are TGCAGTGCCCACCGGCTGGACTCGGAAAAACTGTTTTTT.

This chain uses TRBV5-1 with TRBJ1-2; weak D call: TRBD1 (5 bases). V shed 2 bases and J shed 8 bases, with 13 bases lying between them. The CDR3 covers 13 residues. Germline assignment: CDR1 SGHRS and CDR2 YFSETQ. The CDR3, as DNA: TGCGCCAGCAGCTTTAGGGACCGTCGGGGCTACACCTTC. It translates to CASSFRDRRGYTF.

This clonotype has ten or more counts. This sequence joins TRBV11-2 and TRBJ1-1, with TRBD1 as a possible D gene (6 bases). Germline CDR1 and CDR2: SGHAT and FQNNGV. CDR3 size: 14 residues. Deletions cut 5 bases from V and 5 bases from J, with 15 bases between. The CDR3 bases are TGTGCCAGCAGCGATACGGACAGTAAGACTGAAGCTTTCTTT. Residues: CASSDTDSKTEAFF.

This clonotype was recorded at least ten times. V and J are TRBV3-1 and TRBJ2-7; D possibly matches TRBD1 or TRBD2 (5 bases each). This CDR3 contains 12 residues. Trimming took off 1 base at V and 6 bases at J, with 7 bases between the two ends. CDR1 and CDR2 from the germline V gene are LGHDT and YNNKEL (reference sequence). In DNA form, the CDR3 reads TGTGCCAGCAGCCAAGGGGACCGCGAGCAGTACTTC. This gives the protein CASSQGDREQYF.

The rearrangement uses TRBV12-3 or TRBV12-4 and TRBJ1-1; 7 bases align to TRBD1. Trimming removed 6 bases from V and 7 bases from J; junction bases left unmatched: 8. The CDR3 has 13 amino acids. The CDR3 sequence is CASRDTGDSEAFF. In DNA, the CDR3 is TGTGCCAGCAGGGATACGGGGGACAGTGAAGCTTTCTTT.

The V gene is TRBV5-1, the J gene TRBJ2-5; D possibly corresponds to TRBD1 (6 bases). V was cut by 4 bases and J by 0 bases, with 16 bases left in between. Germline lookup yields CDR1 SGHRS and CDR2 YFSETQ. This CDR3 is built from 16 residues. The CDR3 DNA sequence: TGCGCCAGCAGCCACTTGGAGGACAGATACCAAGAGACCCAGTACTTC. Translated, it gives CASSHLEDRYQETQYF. Using reference TRBV5-1 and TRBJ2-5 for the parts outside the CDR3, the full variable domain is KAGVTQTPRYLIKTRGQQVTLSCSPISGHRSVSWYQQTPGQGLQFLFEYFSETQRNKGNFPGRFSGRQFSNSRSEMNVSTLELGDSALYLCASSHLEDRYQETQYFGPGTRLLVL.

This clonotype was seen many times. DNA for the CDR3: TGTGCCAGCAGTTTTAGGGCGAACACTGAAGCTTTCTTT. It is translated as CASSFRANTEAFF. The chain joins TRBV27 to TRBJ1-1; unclear D gene. The ends were cut back, 3 bases at V and 1 base at J, with 6 bases in the middle. There are 13 residues in the CDR3. Germline V gene data show CDR1 as MNHEY and CDR2 as SMNVEV (reference sequence).

There are many counts of this clonotype. The V call is TRBV28, the J call TRBJ2-3; TRBD2 aligns across 7 bases. V lost 2 bases to trimming and J lost 1 base; unmatched junction nucleotides: 6. The germline CDR1 and CDR2 sequences are MDHEN and SYDVKM. This CDR3 has 16 residues. The CDR3 sequence: CASSLSSGGGTDTQYF. For the CDR3, the DNA is TGTGCCAGCAGTTTAAGTTCGGGAGGAGGCACAGATACGCAGTATTTT.

This clonotype has more than one count but fewer than ten. This chain connects TRBV10-3 to TRBJ2-7; 11 bases align to TRBD2. CDR3 length: 17 amino acids. The V and J ends lost 4 bases and 1 base, in that order; junction bases with no gene match: 9. CDR1 is ENHRY and CDR2 is SYGVKD in the germline V gene. The CDR3 DNA follows: TGTGCCATCAGTGGCCTCGGGCTAGCGGGAGGATCCTACGAGCAGTACTTC. Protein sequence: CAISGLGLAGGSYEQYF.

This clonotype showed up just a few times. The chain couples TRBV6-1 to TRBJ2-1; TRBD2 matches at 9 bases. Looked up from germline, CDR1 is MNHNS and CDR2 is SASEGT. J gave up 10 bases and V 1 base, and 8 bases lay outside the gene matches. This CDR3 is built from 15 residues. The CDR3 spells CASSEGGGRAGEQFF. The CDR3, as DNA: TGTGCCAGCAGTGAAGGGGGCGGGAGGGCCGGCGAGCAGTTCTTC.

This clonotype came up many times. CDR3 bases: TGTGCCAGCAGCTTATTTACTAACTATGGCTACACCTTC. Amino acids: CASSLFTNYGYTF. This chain links TRBV7-2 with TRBJ1-2; D ambiguous. CDR1 is SGHTA and CDR2 is FQGNSA in the germline V gene. Trimming shortened V by 2 bases and J by 0 bases, and 4 bases separated the two germline ends. The length of the CDR3 is 13 residues.

This clonotype has only a few counts. V usage is TRBV5-8 and J usage is TRBJ2-3; no reliable D call. The V and J ends lost 2 bases and 3 bases respectively, with 13 bases between them. The CDR3 extends over 15 amino acids. CDR1 and CDR2 (germline): SGHTS, YDEGEE. The CDR3 loop reads CASSLSQLRTDTQYF. Here the CDR3 DNA reads TGTGCCAGCAGCTTATCCCAATTAAGGACAGATACGCAGTATTTT.

The table lists this clonotype with a few counts. The chain recombines TRBV13 with TRBJ2-4; a possible D gene is TRBD1 (6 bases). The CDR3 loop spans 13 amino acids. The V end was cut by 5 bases, the J end by 6 bases, with 11 bases between. CDR1 PRHDT and CDR2 FYEKMQ come from the germline V gene (reference sequence). The CDR3 loop reads CASSRDNLNIQYF. DNA of the CDR3: TGTGCCAGCAGCCGGGACAATCTAAACATTCAGTACTTC. Drawing the rest from reference TRBV13 and TRBJ2-4, the complete variable domain is AAGVIQSPRHLIKEKRETATLKCYPIPRHDTVYWYQQGPGQDPQFLISFYEKMQSDKGSIPDRFSAQQFSDYHSELNMSSLELGDSALYFCASSRDNLNIQYFGAGTRLSVL.

This clonotype was found many times. The chain uses TRBV7-8 and TRBJ2-3, with TRBD2 as a possible D gene (7 bases). The CDR3 covers 17 residues. Trimming cost V 1 base and J 1 base, with 15 bases left between them. Per germline, CDR1 SGHVS and CDR2 FQNEAQ. As DNA, the CDR3 is TGTGCCAGCAGCTTAGGAGTCGGCGGGGGCCGCACAGATACGCAGTATTTT. This encodes CASSLGVGGGRTDTQYF.

This chain connects TRBV7-9 to TRBJ1-6, with D tentatively TRBD1 (6 bases). The CDR3 is 13 amino acids. Per germline, CDR1 SEHNR and CDR2 FQNEAQ (reference sequence). V lost 5 bases and J 10 bases, leaving 12 bases between the germline ends. CDR3 sequence reads: CASSVQGESPLHF. The CDR3 nucleotides read TGTGCCAGCAGCGTACAGGGCGAATCACCCCTCCACTTT.

The chain uses TRBV5-1 and TRBJ2-7, with TRBD2 matching 7 bases. V trimming: 7 bases; J trimming: 5 bases; junction bases outside the gene matches: 12. Germline assignment: CDR1 SGHRS and CDR2 YFSETQ. The CDR3 runs to 14 residues. This chain's CDR3 is CASPLRGRKNEQYF. The CDR3 nucleotides are TGCGCCAGCCCCTTGCGGGGGAGGAAGAACGAGCAGTACTTC.

This clonotype was seen a single time. The chain couples TRBV6-1 to TRBJ1-5; D unclear. V shed 6 bases and J shed 8 bases, with 8 bases lying between them. The CDR3 sequence is 11 residues long. CDR1 and CDR2 (germline): MNHNS, SASEGT. In nucleotides, the CDR3 is TGTGCCAGCAGAACTAATAAGCCCCAGCATTTT. It codes for CASRTNKPQHF.

In DNA form, the CDR3 reads TGTGCCAGCAGTTACGGGGAACCCGGGGCCAACGTCCTGACTTTC. Protein: CASSYGEPGANVLTF. The gene calls are TRBV12-3 or TRBV12-4 and TRBJ2-6, with D perhaps matching TRBD2 (5 bases). The V gene lost 4 bases and the J gene lost 4 bases, with 11 bases spanning the gap. The CDR3 is made up of 15 amino acids.

This clonotype showed up just once. CDR3 residues: CASSQEFLGISGNTIYF. CDR3 nucleotides: TGCGCCAGCAGCCAAGAGTTCTTGGGTATCTCTGGAAACACCATATATTTT. The rearrangement uses TRBV4-3 and TRBJ1-3; D remains ambiguous. V dropped 0 bases and J dropped 0 bases, with 12 bases sitting between them. Germline CDR1 LGHNA, CDR2 YSLEER. This CDR3 is built from 17 residues.

This clonotype was seen repeatedly, ten times or more. V is TRBV27 and J is TRBJ1-3; D possibly corresponds to TRBD1 (5 bases). The CDR3 extends over 15 amino acids. Trimming removed 6 bases at V and 0 bases at J, with 12 bases between. CDR1 MNHEY and CDR2 SMNVEV come from the germline V gene (reference sequence). CDR3 sequence reads: CASRRGVSSGNTIYF. In nucleotides, the CDR3 is TGTGCCAGCAGGCGAGGGGTCAGCTCTGGAAACACCATATATTTT.

This clonotype was observed a handful of times. The junction departs from the called germline gene at one end, perhaps through a read error. The chain couples TRBV3-1 to TRBJ1-4, with a tentative D call TRBD1 (6 bases). Per the germline V gene, CDR1 is LGHDT and CDR2 is YNNKEL (reference sequence). This CDR3 comprises 18 residues. The chain's CDR3 is CASSQNGGGWTTNEELFF. CDR3 DNA sequence: TGTGCCAGCAGCCAAAACGGGGGCGGATGGACAACTAATGAAGAACTGTTTTTT.

The V gene is TRBV19, the J gene TRBJ2-5; D perhaps matches TRBD2 (7 bases). Deletions cut 3 bases from V and 2 bases from J, with 13 bases between. The CDR3 runs to 15 residues. From germline, CDR1 is LNHDA and CDR2 SQIVND (reference sequence). The CDR3 nucleotides read TGTGCCAGTAGTATCGGGCGGGGGCCTCAAGAGACCCAGTACTTC. Its protein product is CASSIGRGPQETQYF. Full variable domain (rest looked up from reference TRBV19 and TRBJ2-5): DGGITQSPKYLFRKEGQNVTLSCEQNLNHDAMYWYRQDPGQGLRLIYYSQIVNDFQKGDIAEGYSVSREKKESFPLTVTSAQKNPTAFYLCASSIGRGPQETQYFGPGTRLLVL.